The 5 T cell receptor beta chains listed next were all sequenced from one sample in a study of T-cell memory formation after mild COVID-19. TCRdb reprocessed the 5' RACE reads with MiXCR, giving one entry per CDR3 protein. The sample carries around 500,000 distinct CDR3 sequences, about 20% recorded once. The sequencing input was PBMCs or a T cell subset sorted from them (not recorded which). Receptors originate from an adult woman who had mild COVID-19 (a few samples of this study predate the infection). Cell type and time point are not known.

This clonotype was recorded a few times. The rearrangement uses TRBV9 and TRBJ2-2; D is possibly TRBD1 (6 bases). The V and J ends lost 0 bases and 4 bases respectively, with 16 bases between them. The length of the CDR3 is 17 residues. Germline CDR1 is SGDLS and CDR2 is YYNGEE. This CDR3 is CASSVASTGWVTGELFF. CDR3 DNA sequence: TGTGCCAGCAGCGTAGCTTCGACAGGATGGGTCACCGGGGAGCTGTTTTTT.

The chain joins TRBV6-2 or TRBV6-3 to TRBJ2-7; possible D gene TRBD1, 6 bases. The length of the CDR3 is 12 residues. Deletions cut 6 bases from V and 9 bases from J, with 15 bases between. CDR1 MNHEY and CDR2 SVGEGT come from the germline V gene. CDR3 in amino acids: CASSEGTSGQYF. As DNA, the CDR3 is TGTGCCAGCAGCGAAGGGACATCGGGGCAGTACTTC.

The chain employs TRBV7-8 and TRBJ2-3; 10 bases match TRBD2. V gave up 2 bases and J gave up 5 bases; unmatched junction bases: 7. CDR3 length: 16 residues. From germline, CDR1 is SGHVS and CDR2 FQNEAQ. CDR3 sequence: CASSLKAGGVRDTQYF. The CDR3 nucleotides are TGTGCCAGCAGCTTAAAAGCGGGGGGGGTTAGAGATACGCAGTATTTT.

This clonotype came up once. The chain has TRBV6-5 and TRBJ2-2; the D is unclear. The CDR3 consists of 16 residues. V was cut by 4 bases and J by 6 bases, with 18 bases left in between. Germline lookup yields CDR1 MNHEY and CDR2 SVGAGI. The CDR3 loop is CASSSLSSWRAGELFF. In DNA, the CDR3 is TGTGCCAGCAGTTCTCTCTCAAGTTGGCGCGCCGGGGAGCTGTTTTTT.

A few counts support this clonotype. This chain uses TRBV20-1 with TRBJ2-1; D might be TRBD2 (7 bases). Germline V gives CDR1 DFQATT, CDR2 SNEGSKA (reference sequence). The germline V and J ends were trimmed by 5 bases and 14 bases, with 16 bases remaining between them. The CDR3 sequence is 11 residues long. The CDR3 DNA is TGCAGTGCTCGGGTCGGGGGGCTAGAGTTCTTC. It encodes CSARVGGLEFF.